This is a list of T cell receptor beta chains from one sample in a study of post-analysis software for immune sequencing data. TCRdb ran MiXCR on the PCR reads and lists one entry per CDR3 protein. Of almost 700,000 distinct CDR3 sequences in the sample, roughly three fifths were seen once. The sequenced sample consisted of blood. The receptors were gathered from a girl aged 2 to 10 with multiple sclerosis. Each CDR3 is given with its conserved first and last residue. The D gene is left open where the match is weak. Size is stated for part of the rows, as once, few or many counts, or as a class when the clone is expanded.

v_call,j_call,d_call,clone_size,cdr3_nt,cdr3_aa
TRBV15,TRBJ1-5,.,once,TGTGCCACCAGCAGCGAAGCCACAGGGAACAATCAGCCCCAGCATTTT,CATSSEATGNNQPQHF
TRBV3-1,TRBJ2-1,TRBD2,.,TGTGCCAGCAGCCAAGGACTAGCGGGAGCCCCTGAGCAGTTCTTC,CASSQGLAGAPEQFF
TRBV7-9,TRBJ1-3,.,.,TGTGCCAGCAGCTTAGACAAACTATCCTCTGGAAACACCATATATTTT,CASSLDKLSSGNTIYF
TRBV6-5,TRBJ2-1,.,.,TGTGCCAGCAGTTACTCAACGGGAGTCCCCTACAATGAGCAGTTCTTC,CASSYSTGVPYNEQFF
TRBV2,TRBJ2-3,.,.,TGTGCCAGCAGTGATCCCCGGGGCCTAAGCACAGATACGCAGTATTTT,CASSDPRGLSTDTQYF
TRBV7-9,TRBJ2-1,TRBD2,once,TGTGCCAGCAGCTTAGCGCTGACGAGCGGGATGGGAAATGAGCAGTTCTTC,CASSLALTSGMGNEQFF
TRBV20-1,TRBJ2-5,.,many,TGCAGTGCTAGGGACAACTACCAAGAGACCCAGTACTTC,CSARDNYQETQYF
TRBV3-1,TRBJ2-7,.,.,TGTGCCAGCAGCCAAGAATTCGGGGTGTCCCCTCAACTCTACGAGCAGTACTTC,CASSQEFGVSPQLYEQYF
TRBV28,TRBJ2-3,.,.,TGTGCCAGCAGTTTGACAGTCGGGACGCAGTATTTT,CASSLTVGTQYF
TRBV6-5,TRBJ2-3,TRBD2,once,TGTGCCAGCAGTTACCCTAGCGGGACCAGCACAGATACGCAGTATTTT,CASSYPSGTSTDTQYF
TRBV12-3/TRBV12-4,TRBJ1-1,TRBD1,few,TGTGCCAGCAGACAAAGACAGGGGGCGCGGACTGAAGCTTTCTTT,CASRQRQGARTEAFF
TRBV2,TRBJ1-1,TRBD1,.,TGTGCCAGCATACGCAGGGGGTCGGAGGCTTTCTTT,CASIRRGSEAFF
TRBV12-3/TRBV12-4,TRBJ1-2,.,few,TGTGCCAGCAGCTCGGACCTCGACGGGCCAGGCAACACCTTC,CASSSDLDGPGNTF
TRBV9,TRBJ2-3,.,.,TGTGCCAGCAGCGTAGCTCAGGGAGGTACGCAGTATTTT,CASSVAQGGTQYF
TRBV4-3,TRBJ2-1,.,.,TGCGCCAGCAGCCAAATTGGTTGGAGGGGTTCCTACAATGAGCAGTTCTTC,CASSQIGWRGSYNEQFF
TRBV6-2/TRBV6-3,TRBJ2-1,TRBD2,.,TGTGCCAGCAACAGCGGGGGGTACAATGAGCAGTTCTTC,CASNSGGYNEQFF
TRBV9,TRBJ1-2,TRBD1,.,TGTGCCAGCAGCACGGGACAGGGGGATGATGGCTACACCTTC,CASSTGQGDDGYTF